These T cell receptor beta chains were read from a single sample in a study of T cell responses to AZD1222 COVID-19 vaccine. TCRdb's copy holds only in-frame clones and misses some; the assay was immunoSEQ multiplex PCR. The data hold some 150,000 clones, with 88% observed a single time. Specimen: peripheral blood, collected on day 0 of AZD1222 vaccination. Receptor source: an adult in good health. Each CDR3 is given with its conserved first and last residue.

CDR3 length: 15; V gene: TRBV7-2; J gene: TRBJ1-6; CDR3 protein: CASSLASSYNSPLHF
CDR3 length: 15; V gene: TRBV18; J gene: TRBJ2-4; CDR3 protein: CASSPPGAAKNIQYF
CDR3 length: 16; V gene: TRBV4-3; J gene: TRBJ1-1; CDR3 protein: CASSQDGQVRDREAFF
CDR3 length: 15; V gene: TRBV6-1; J gene: TRBJ1-5; CDR3 protein: CASSEAQVGTGPQHF
CDR3 length: 12; V gene: TRBV15; J gene: TRBJ1-2; CDR3 protein: CATSRDHVGLVF
CDR3 length: 14; V gene: TRBV15; J gene: TRBJ2-1; CDR3 protein: CATLGGNSYNEQFF
CDR3 length: 13; V gene: TRBV6-2/TRBV6-3; J gene: TRBJ1-1; CDR3 protein: CASSYGPATEAFF
CDR3 length: 15; V gene: TRBV16; J gene: TRBJ2-5; CDR3 protein: CASSQSRGGAETQYF
CDR3 length: 13; V gene: TRBV12-3/TRBV12-4; J gene: TRBJ1-5; CDR3 protein: CASSPQGYQPQHF
CDR3 length: 15; V gene: TRBV29-1; J gene: TRBJ1-2; CDR3 protein: CSVRGLTGANYGYTF
CDR3 length: 15; V gene: TRBV21-1; J gene: TRBJ2-2; CDR3 protein: CASSKSRGNTGELFF
CDR3 length: 9; V gene: TRBV9; J gene: TRBJ2-7; CDR3 protein: CASSYEQYF
CDR3 length: 13; V gene: TRBV7-2; J gene: TRBJ2-3; CDR3 protein: CASRFGPYDTQYF